The next 10 T cell receptor beta chains were all read from a single sample in a study of blood T cell repertoires in COVID-19. Clones were sequenced by immunoSEQ multiplex PCR, and TCRdb holds only the in-frame ones, with some missing. The sample has 250,000 or so clones, about 82% seen once. Sequencing was carried out using peripheral blood. All receptors derive from an older man with acute or convalescent COVID-19.

The V call is TRBV6-5, the J call TRBJ2-3, with 8 bases lining up with TRBD1. The CDR3 totals 15 residues. The germline CDR1 and CDR2 sequences are MNHEY and SVGAGI. Trimming cost V 6 bases and J 1 base; bases outside gene matches: 6. The CDR3 here is CASSGGQGRTDTQYF. In nucleotides, the CDR3 is TGTGCCAGCAGCGGTGGACAGGGCCGCACAGATACGCAGTATTTT.

In the case of this clone: Additional DNA sequences in this sample encode the identical CDR3. This chain joins TRBV6-5 and TRBJ2-2; no clear D gene. Germline assignment: CDR1 MNHEY and CDR2 SVGAGI. With 0 bases removed from V and 7 bases from J, the gap between germline ends came to 3 bases. The CDR3 totals 12 residues. Here the CDR3 reads CASSYSGGELFF. The CDR3 coding sequence is TGTGCCAGCAGTTACTCCGGCGGGGAGCTGTTTTTT.

The rearrangement joins TRBV27 to TRBJ2-5; TRBD1 aligns across 7 bases. The germline V gene encodes CDR1 MNHEY and CDR2 SMNVEV (reference sequence). CDR3 length: 15 residues. The V gene end was trimmed by 7 bases and the J gene end by 1 base; junction bases not matched to a gene: 9. The CDR3 DNA sequence: TGTGCCAGCACCTTTATATCAGGGGGCCAAGAGACCCAGTACTTC. Amino acid sequence: CASTFISGGQETQYF.

The rearrangement uses TRBV7-2 and TRBJ1-5; 7 bases line up with TRBD1. This CDR3 is 16 amino acids long. Trimming at V came to 6 bases and at J to 6 bases, leaving 14 bases not matched to a gene. The germline gives CDR1 SGHTA, CDR2 FQGNSA. CDR3 sequence (DNA): TGTGCCAGCAGTCCTCTCGGGACAGCCGTCGGTCAGCCCCAGCATTTT. This sequence encodes CASSPLGTAVGQPQHF.

This clone was counted only a few times. The J gene is TRBJ1-2, the V gene TRBV5-6; TRBD1 might be the D (5 bases). The V and J ends lost 1 base and 7 bases respectively, with 8 bases between them. Germline V gene lookup returns CDR1 SGHDT and CDR2 YYEEEE. CDR3 length: 12 amino acids. As DNA, the CDR3 is TGTGCCAGCAGCTTGTTTCAGGGTGGCTACACCTTC. Amino acid sequence: CASSLFQGGYTF.

With regard to this clone: This CDR3 is also generated by other DNA sequences in the sample. The chain joins TRBV19 to TRBJ1-5, with a possible D match to TRBD1 (5 bases). CDR3 length: 15 residues. The V and J ends lost 1 base and 3 bases respectively, with 10 bases between them. Germline CDR1 reads LNHDA; CDR2 reads SQIVND (reference sequence). CDR3 loop: CASSIGRQFNQPQHF. The CDR3 DNA sequence: TGTGCCAGTAGTATAGGGAGACAGTTCAATCAGCCCCAGCATTTT.

The chain carries TRBV28 and TRBJ1-1; the match to TRBD1 covers 8 bases. Germline trimming cut 6 bases from V and 4 bases from J; bases unmatched to any gene: 7. Germline CDR1 MDHEN, CDR2 SYDVKM. The CDR3 has 14 amino acids. The CDR3 DNA is TGTGCCAGCAGCCCTACAGGGGGGACCACTGAAGCTTTCTTT. Translated: CASSPTGGTTEAFF.

This clone was seen at least ten times. The CDR3 bases are TGTGCCAGCAGTTACTCAGTAACAGGGTATGGCTACACCTTC. It encodes CASSYSVTGYGYTF. V usage is TRBV6-5 and J usage is TRBJ1-2; D is perhaps TRBD1 (6 bases). Per the germline V gene, CDR1 is MNHEY and CDR2 is SVGAGI. The CDR3 consists of 14 residues. V was clipped by 0 bases and J by 5 bases, with 10 bases between them.

The genes are TRBV15 and TRBJ1-1, with a possible D match to TRBD1 (5 bases). Trimming pared 1 base from V and 1 base from J, leaving 7 bases between. The germline V gene has CDR1 LNHNV and CDR2 YYDKDF (reference sequence). This CDR3 region has 14 residues. The CDR3, as DNA: TGTGCCACCAGCAGAGGTGGACAGAACACTGAAGCTTTCTTT. Residues: CATSRGGQNTEAFF.

This chain joins TRBV19 and TRBJ2-1, with TRBD1 matching over 9 bases. Germline V gives CDR1 LNHDA, CDR2 SQIVND (reference sequence). The CDR3 is 15 residues long. With V trimmed by 7 bases and J by 5 bases, 9 bases remained unmatched. Here the CDR3 DNA reads TGTGCCAGTACCGGAGGGACAGGGCTAAACAATGAGCAGTTCTTC. Translating it yields CASTGGTGLNNEQFF.